This T cell receptor (beta chain) was captured in a study of blood T cell repertoires in COVID-19. V trimming: 3 bases; J trimming: 4 bases; junction bases outside the gene matches: 2. CDR3 length: 15 amino acids. Germline V gene sequence: CDR1 WSHSY, CDR2 SAAADI. TCRdb keeps only in-frame clones here, not all; method: immunoSEQ multiplex PCR. The table lists about 88,000 clones, 90% to 95% of them singletons. J is TRBJ2-5 and V is TRBV10-2, with 13 bases matching TRBD2. The material sequenced was peripheral blood. The clonotype was recovered from a man aged 55 to 70 with acute or convalescent COVID-19. The CDR3 loop is CASSELAGGGETQYF. The CDR3 DNA is TGCGCCAGCAGTGAACTAGCGGGAGGGGGAGAGACCCAGTACTTC.